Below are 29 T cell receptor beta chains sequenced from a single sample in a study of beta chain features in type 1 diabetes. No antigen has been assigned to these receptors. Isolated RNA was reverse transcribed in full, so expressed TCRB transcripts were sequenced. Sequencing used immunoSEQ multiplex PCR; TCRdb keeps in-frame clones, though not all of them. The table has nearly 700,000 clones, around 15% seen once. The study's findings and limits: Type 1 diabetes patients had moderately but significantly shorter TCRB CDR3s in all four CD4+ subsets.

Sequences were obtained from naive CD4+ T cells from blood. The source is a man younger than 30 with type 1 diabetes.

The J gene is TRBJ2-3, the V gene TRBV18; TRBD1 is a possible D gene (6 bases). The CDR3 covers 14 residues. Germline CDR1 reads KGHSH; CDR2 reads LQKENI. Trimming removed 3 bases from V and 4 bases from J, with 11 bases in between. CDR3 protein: CASSPPGAADTQYF. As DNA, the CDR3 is TGTGCCAGCTCACCCCCAGGGGCCGCAGATACGCAGTATTTT.

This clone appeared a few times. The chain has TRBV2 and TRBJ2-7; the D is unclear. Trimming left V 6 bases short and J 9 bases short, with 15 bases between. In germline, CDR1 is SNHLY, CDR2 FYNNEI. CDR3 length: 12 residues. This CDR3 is CASRPRAGVQYF. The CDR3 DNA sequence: TGTGCCAGCAGACCACGGGCCGGCGTGCAGTACTTC. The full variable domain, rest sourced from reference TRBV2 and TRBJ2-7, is EPEVTQTPSHQVTQMGQEVILRCVPISNHLYFYWYRQILGQKVEFLVSFYNNEISEKSEIFDDQFSVERPDGSNFTLKIRSTKLEDSAMYFCASRPRAGVQYFGPGTRLTVT.

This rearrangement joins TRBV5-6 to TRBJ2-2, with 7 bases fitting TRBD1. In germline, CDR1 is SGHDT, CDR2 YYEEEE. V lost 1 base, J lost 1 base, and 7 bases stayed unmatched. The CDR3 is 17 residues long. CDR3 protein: CASSLTRDRENTGELFF. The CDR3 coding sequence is TGTGCCAGCAGCTTGACCCGGGACAGAGAGAACACCGGGGAGCTGTTTTTT. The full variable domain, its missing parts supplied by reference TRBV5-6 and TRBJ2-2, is DAGVTQSPTHLIKTRGQQVTLRCSPKSGHDTVSWYQQALGQGPQFIFQYYEEEERQRGNFPDRFSGHQFPNYSSELNVNALLLGDSALYLCASSLTRDRENTGELFFGEGSRLTVL.

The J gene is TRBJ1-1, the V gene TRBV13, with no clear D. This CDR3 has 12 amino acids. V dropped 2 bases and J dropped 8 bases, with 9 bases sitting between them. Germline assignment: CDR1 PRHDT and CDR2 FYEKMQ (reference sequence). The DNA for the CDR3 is TGTGCCAGCAGCTTATCACGTTTAGAAGCTTTCTTT. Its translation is CASSLSRLEAFF.

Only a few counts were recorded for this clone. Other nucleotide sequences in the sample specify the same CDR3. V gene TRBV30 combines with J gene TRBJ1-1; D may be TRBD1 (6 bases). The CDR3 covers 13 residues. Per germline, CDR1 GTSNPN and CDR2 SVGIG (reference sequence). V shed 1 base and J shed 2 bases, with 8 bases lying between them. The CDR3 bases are TGTGCCTGGAGTGGACAGGTCAACACTGAAGCTTTCTTT. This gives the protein CAWSGQVNTEAFF.

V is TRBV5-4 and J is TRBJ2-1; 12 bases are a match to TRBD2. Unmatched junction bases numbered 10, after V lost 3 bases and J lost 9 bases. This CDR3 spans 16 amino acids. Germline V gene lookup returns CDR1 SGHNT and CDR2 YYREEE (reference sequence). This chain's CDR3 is CASSSPSGGAVVEQFF. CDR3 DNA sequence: TGTGCCAGCAGCTCCCCTAGCGGGGGGGCTGTAGTTGAGCAGTTCTTC. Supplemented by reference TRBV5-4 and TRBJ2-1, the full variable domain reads ETGVTQSPTHLIKTRGQQVTLRCSSQSGHNTVSWYQQALGQGPQFIFQYYREEENGRGNFPPRFSGLQFPNYSSELNVNALELDDSALYLCASSSPSGGAVVEQFFGPGTRLTVL.

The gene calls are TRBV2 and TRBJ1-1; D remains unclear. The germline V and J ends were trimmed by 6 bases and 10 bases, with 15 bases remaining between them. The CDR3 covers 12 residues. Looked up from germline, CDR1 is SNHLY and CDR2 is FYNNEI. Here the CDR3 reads CASSDPDTSAFF. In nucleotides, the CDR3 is TGTGCCAGCAGCGATCCTGACACCTCAGCTTTCTTT.

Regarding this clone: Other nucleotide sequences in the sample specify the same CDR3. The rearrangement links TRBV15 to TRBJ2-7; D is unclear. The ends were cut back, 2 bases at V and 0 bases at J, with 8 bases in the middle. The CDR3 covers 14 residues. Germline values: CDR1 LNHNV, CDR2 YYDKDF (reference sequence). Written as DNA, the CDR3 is TGTGCCACCAGCAGACAAGGCAGCTCCTACGAGCAGTACTTC. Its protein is CATSRQGSSYEQYF.

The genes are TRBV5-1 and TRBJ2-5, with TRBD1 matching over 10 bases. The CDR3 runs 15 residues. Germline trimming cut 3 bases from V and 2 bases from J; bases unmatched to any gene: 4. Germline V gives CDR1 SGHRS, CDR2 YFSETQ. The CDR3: CASSSPDRGQETQYF. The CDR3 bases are TGCGCCAGCAGCTCTCCGGACAGGGGGCAAGAGACCCAGTACTTC.

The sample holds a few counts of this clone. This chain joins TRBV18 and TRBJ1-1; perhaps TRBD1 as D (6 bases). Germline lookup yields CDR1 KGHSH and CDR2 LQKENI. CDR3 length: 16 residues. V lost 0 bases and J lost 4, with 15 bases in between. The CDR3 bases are TGTGCCAGCTCACCACCAGCCGGGACAAAAGGCACTGAAGCTTTCTTT. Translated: CASSPPAGTKGTEAFF.

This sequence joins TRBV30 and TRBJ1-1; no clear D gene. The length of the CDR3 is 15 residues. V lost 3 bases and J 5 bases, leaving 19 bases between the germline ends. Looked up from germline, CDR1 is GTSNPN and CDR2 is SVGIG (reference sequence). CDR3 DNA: TGTGCCTGGAGAGGTATCGGCAGCCGAGTTACTGAAGCTTTCTTT. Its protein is CAWRGIGSRVTEAFF.

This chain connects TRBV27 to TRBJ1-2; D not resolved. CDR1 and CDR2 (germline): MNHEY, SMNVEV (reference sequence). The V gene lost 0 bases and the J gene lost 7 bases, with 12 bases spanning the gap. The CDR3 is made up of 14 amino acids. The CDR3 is CASSLSSPGVGYTF. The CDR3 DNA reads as TGTGCCAGCAGTTTATCGTCACCCGGAGTTGGCTACACCTTC.

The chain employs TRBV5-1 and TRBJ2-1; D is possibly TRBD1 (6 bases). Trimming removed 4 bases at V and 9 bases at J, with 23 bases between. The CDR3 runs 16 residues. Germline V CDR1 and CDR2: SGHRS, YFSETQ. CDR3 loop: CASSPRPHQGITEQFF. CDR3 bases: TGCGCCAGCAGCCCGAGGCCACACCAGGGGATCACTGAGCAGTTCTTC.

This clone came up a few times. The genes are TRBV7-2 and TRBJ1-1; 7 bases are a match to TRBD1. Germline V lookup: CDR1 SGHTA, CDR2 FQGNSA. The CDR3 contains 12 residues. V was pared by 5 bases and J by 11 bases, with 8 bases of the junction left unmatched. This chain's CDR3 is CASSLIDRVAFF. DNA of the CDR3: TGTGCCAGCAGCCTTATCGACAGGGTTGCTTTCTTT.

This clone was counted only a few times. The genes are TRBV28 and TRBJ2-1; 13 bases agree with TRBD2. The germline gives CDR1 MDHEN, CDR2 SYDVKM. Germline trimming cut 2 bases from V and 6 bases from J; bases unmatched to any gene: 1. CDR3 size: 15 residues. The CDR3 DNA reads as TGTGCCAGCAGTTTAGGACTAGCGGGGGTCAATGAGCAGTTCTTC. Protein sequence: CASSLGLAGVNEQFF.

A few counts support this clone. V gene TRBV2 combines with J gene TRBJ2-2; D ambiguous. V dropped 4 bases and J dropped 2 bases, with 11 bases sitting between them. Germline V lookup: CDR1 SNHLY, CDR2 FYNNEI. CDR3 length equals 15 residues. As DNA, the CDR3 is TGTGCCAGCAGTGTTTTGTACAGTAACACCGGGGAGCTGTTTTTT. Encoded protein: CASSVLYSNTGELFF.

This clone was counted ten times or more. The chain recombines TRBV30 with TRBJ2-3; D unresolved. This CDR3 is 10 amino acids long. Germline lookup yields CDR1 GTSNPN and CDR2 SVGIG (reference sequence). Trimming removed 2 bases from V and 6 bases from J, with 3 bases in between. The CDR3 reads CAWSRDTQYF. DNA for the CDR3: TGTGCCTGGAGTCGGGATACGCAGTATTTT.

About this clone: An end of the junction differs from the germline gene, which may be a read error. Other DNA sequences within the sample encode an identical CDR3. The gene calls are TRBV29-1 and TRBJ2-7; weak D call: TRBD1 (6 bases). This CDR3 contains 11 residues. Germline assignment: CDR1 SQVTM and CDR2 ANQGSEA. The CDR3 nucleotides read TGCAGCGTCGAAGGGGGCTACGAGCAGTACTTC. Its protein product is CSVEGGYEQYF.

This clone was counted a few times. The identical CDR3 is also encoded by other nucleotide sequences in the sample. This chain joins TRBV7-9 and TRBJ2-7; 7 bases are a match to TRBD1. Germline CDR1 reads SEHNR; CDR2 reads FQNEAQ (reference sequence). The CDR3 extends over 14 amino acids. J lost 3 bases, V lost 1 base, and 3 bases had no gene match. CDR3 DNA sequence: TGTGCCAGCAGCTTAGGGACAGGAAACTACGAGCAGTACTTC. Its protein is CASSLGTGNYEQYF.

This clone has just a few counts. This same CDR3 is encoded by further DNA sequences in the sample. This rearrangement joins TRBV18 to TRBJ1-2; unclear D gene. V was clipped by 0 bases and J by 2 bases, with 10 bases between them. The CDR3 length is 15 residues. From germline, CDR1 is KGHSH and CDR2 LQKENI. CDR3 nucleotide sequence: TGTGCCAGCTCACCACCGGTCGGCGCGAACTATGGCTACACCTTC. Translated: CASSPPVGANYGYTF.

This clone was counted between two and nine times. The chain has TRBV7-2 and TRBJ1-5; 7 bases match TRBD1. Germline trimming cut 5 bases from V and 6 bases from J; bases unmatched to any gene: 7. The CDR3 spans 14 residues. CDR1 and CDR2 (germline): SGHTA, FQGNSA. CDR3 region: CASSQGQAGQPQHF. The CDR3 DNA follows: TGTGCCAGCAGCCAAGGACAGGCGGGTCAGCCCCAGCATTTT.

In DNA form, the CDR3 reads TGTGCCAGCAGCTTGTGGACTAGCGGGGCGAACACAGATACGCAGTATTTT. Translation gives CASSLWTSGANTDTQYF. The chain carries TRBV11-2 and TRBJ2-3; 12 bases line up with TRBD2. The germline V gene has CDR1 SGHAT and CDR2 FQNNGV. V shed 3 bases, J shed 2 bases, and the junction held 6 bases outside the gene matches. CDR3 length: 17 amino acids.

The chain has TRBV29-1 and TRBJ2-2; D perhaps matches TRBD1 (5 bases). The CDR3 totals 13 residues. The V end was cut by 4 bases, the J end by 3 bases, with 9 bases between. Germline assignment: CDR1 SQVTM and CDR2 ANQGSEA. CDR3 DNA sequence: TGCAGCGTTGGGCAGGGATACACCGGGGAGCTGTTTTTT. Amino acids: CSVGQGYTGELFF.

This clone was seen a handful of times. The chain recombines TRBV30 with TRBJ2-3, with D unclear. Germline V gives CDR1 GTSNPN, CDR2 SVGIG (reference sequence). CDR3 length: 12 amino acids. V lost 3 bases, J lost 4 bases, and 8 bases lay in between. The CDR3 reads CAWSDSPDTQYF. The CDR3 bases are TGTGCCTGGAGCGACTCCCCAGATACGCAGTATTTT.

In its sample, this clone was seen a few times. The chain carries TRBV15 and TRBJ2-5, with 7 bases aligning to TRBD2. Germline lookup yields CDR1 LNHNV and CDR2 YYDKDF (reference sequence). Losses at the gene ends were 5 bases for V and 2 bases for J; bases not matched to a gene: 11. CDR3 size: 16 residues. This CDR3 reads CATSARLAGEQETQYF. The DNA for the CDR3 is TGTGCCACCAGCGCCCGACTAGCTGGGGAACAAGAGACCCAGTACTTC.

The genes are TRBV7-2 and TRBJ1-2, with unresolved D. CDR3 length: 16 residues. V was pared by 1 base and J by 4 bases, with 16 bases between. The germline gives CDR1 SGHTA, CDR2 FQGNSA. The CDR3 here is CASSLDFGKRVYGYTF. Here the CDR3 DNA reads TGTGCCAGCAGCTTAGATTTCGGGAAGAGGGTCTATGGCTACACCTTC.

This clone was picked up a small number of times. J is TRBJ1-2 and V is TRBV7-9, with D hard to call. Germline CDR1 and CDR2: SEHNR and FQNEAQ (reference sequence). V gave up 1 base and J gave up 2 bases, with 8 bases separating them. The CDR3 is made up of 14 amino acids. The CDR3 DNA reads TGTGCCAGCAGCTTAGACCTCGCGAACTATGGCTACACCTTC. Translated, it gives CASSLDLANYGYTF.

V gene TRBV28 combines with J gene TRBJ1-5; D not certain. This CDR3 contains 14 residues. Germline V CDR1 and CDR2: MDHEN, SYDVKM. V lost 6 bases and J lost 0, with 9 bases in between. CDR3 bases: TGTGCCAGCAGCAATAAATTTAGCAATCAGCCCCAGCATTTT. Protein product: CASSNKFSNQPQHF.

CDR3 sequence (DNA): TGCGCCAGCAGCCAAGATCACGAGAGGTTCTACGAGCAGTACTTC. This encodes CASSQDHERFYEQYF. The chain is built from TRBV4-1 and TRBJ2-7; no clear D gene. The CDR3 is 15 residues long. The V and J ends lost 0 bases and 3 bases respectively, with 12 bases between them. CDR1 is MGHRA, CDR2 YSYEKL, per germline.